The 32 T cell receptor beta chains given below trace back to one sample, sequenced in a study of OX40 agonist ivuxolimab in advanced cancers. Assay used: immunoSEQ multiplex PCR; TCRdb lists only in-frame clones, some missing. The sample shows tens of thousands of clones, around 85% of them seen only once. The input for sequencing was CD4+ or CD8+ T cells sorted from blood, taken in a trial of the OX40 agonist ivuxolimab. The source of these receptors is an adult with an advanced solid tumor such as melanoma, head and neck, liver or kidney cancer.

This rearrangement joins TRBV5-4 to TRBJ2-3; D gene ambiguous. This CDR3 contains 12 residues. Germline CDR1 and CDR2: SGHNT and YYREEE (reference sequence). Trimming took off 5 bases at V and 6 bases at J, with 10 bases between the two ends. The CDR3 DNA sequence: TGTGCCAGCAGTCCGGCTAGTGATACGCAGTATTTT. The encoded protein is CASSPASDTQYF.

V is TRBV29-1 and J is TRBJ2-1, with D perhaps TRBD2 (6 bases). Germline V gives CDR1 SQVTM, CDR2 ANQGSEA. Trimming left V 7 bases short and J 6 bases short, with 22 bases between. This CDR3 has 15 residues. The CDR3 reads CSGSKPGLHSNEQFF. The CDR3 DNA reads TGCAGCGGATCCAAACCGGGACTCCACTCCAATGAGCAGTTCTTC.

The chain couples TRBV6-6 to TRBJ2-7; the D call may be TRBD1 or TRBD2 (6 bases each). The CDR3 has 15 amino acids. Germline V gene data show CDR1 as MNHNY and CDR2 as SVGAGI (reference sequence). The V end was cut by 2 bases, the J end by 1 base, with 12 bases between. CDR3 sequence reads: CASSYGGLDSYEQYF. The CDR3 coding sequence is TGTGCCAGCAGTTACGGGGGGCTCGATTCCTACGAGCAGTACTTC.

The chain couples TRBV2 to TRBJ1-1; possibly TRBD1 for D (5 bases). The CDR3 consists of 13 residues. V was clipped by 1 base and J by 10 bases, with 13 bases between them. The germline V gene has CDR1 SNHLY and CDR2 FYNNEI. The CDR3, as DNA: TGTGCCAGCAGTGAAGAGCAGAGGGGCCCAGCTTTCTTT. Encoded protein: CASSEEQRGPAFF.

The chain carries TRBV11-2 and TRBJ2-7; the D is unclear. V shed 5 bases and J shed 1 base, with 12 bases lying between them. This CDR3 has 14 amino acids. In germline, CDR1 is SGHAT, CDR2 FQNNGV. The CDR3 DNA sequence: TGTGCCAGCAGCGGCTCGTCCACTTCCTACGAGCAGTACTTC. This encodes CASSGSSTSYEQYF.

The chain has TRBV7-9 and TRBJ1-1; D gene unclear. Between the trimmed V and J ends, which lost 2 bases and 6 bases, there was a span of 7 bases. The germline V gene encodes CDR1 SEHNR and CDR2 FQNEAQ (reference sequence). The CDR3 covers 12 residues. This CDR3 is CASSLLGSEAFF. The CDR3 bases are TGTGCCAGCAGCTTATTAGGGTCTGAAGCTTTCTTT. Based on the CDR3 plus reference TRBV7-9 and TRBJ1-1, the full variable domain is DTGVSQNPRHKITKRGQNVTFRCDPISEHNRLYWYRQTLGQGPEFLTYFQNEAQLEKSRLLSDRFSAERPKGSFSTLEIQRTEQGDSAMYLCASSLLGSEAFFGQGTRLTVV.

The chain combines TRBV28 with TRBJ2-7, with 9 bases that match TRBD2. The CDR3 is 15 amino acids. V shed 1 base, J shed 4 bases, and the junction held 5 bases outside the gene matches. Germline V lookup: CDR1 MDHEN, CDR2 SYDVKM. CDR3 loop: CASSLSSGVLYEQYF. CDR3 nucleotide sequence: TGTGCCAGCAGTTTATCTAGCGGGGTGCTATACGAGCAGTACTTC.

The genes are TRBV5-8 and TRBJ1-2; D is undetermined. CDR1 is SGHTS, CDR2 YDEGEE, per germline. V lost 1 base and J lost 4, with 11 bases in between. CDR3 length: 14 amino acids. The CDR3: CASSLLASSYGYTF. The CDR3 region has the DNA TGTGCCAGCAGCTTGTTAGCCAGTTCCTATGGCTACACCTTC. Supplemented by reference TRBV5-8 and TRBJ1-2, the full variable domain reads EAGVTQSPTHLIKTRGQQATLRCSPISGHTSVYWYQQALGLGLQFLLWYDEGEERNRGNFPPRFSGRQFPNYSSELNVNALELEDSALYLCASSLLASSYGYTFGSGTRLTVV.

The CDR3: CASRGTGLGYGYTF. In DNA, the CDR3 is TGTGCCAGCAGAGGGACAGGCCTGGGCTATGGCTACACCTTC. The J gene is TRBJ1-2, the V gene TRBV5-4; 8 bases fit TRBD1. Trimming cost V 5 bases and J 4 bases; bases outside gene matches: 7. The germline V gene encodes CDR1 SGHNT and CDR2 YYREEE (reference sequence). CDR3 size: 14 residues.

The rearrangement uses TRBV6-1 and TRBJ2-5; 7 bases match TRBD2. V dropped 10 bases and J dropped 3; count of bases not matched to a gene: 11. Germline V gene sequence: CDR1 MNHNS, CDR2 SASEGT. The CDR3 loop spans 14 amino acids. The CDR3, as DNA: TGTGCCACCCAGGCCGGGACTACAGAAGAGACCCAGTACTTC. Amino acids: CATQAGTTEETQYF.

This clone was recorded a few times. CDR3 coding DNA: TGTGCCAGCAGTTTCAAGTCTAAGCAGCCCCAGCATTTT. Protein product: CASSFKSKQPQHF. V gene TRBV27 combines with J gene TRBJ1-5; no clear D. Germline lookup yields CDR1 MNHEY and CDR2 SMNVEV (reference sequence). The germline V and J ends were trimmed by 3 bases and 7 bases, with 10 bases remaining between them. The CDR3 is 13 amino acids.

The chain links TRBV19 to TRBJ1-5; a possible D gene is TRBD1 (6 bases). The CDR3 has 16 residues. Germline CDR1 reads LNHDA; CDR2 reads SQIVND (reference sequence). V was trimmed by 4 bases and J by 4 bases, leaving 17 bases between them. The DNA for the CDR3 is TGTGCCAGTAGTACCACTGGCGGGGGCGGGAATCAGCCCCAGCATTTT. It yields the protein CASSTTGGGGNQPQHF.

J is TRBJ1-5 and V is TRBV4-1; no definite D call. Germline assignment: CDR1 MGHRA and CDR2 YSYEKL. CDR3 length: 18 amino acids. The V and J ends lost 1 base and 6 bases respectively, with 22 bases between them. CDR3 region: CASSQVGRTAHSGQPQHF. The CDR3 DNA reads TGCGCCAGCAGCCAAGTGGGAAGAACCGCCCATTCAGGTCAGCCCCAGCATTTT.

The chain is built from TRBV5-6 and TRBJ2-4; D remains unclear. CDR3 size: 15 residues. The V gene lost 4 bases and the J gene lost 0 bases, with 11 bases spanning the gap. CDR1 and CDR2 from the germline V gene are SGHDT and YYEEEE. The DNA of the CDR3 is TGTGCCAGCAGCCCCGGGTTGGCAGCCAAAAACATTCAGTACTTC. As protein: CASSPGLAAKNIQYF. Filled out from reference TRBV5-6 and TRBJ2-4, the complete variable domain reads DAGVTQSPTHLIKTRGQQVTLRCSPKSGHDTVSWYQQALGQGPQFIFQYYEEEERQRGNFPDRFSGHQFPNYSSELNVNALLLGDSALYLCASSPGLAAKNIQYFGAGTRLSVL.

This rearrangement joins TRBV4-1 to TRBJ1-2, with D unresolved. Between the trimmed V and J ends, which lost 0 bases and 4 bases, there was a span of 18 bases. The CDR3 is made up of 17 amino acids. Germline values: CDR1 MGHRA, CDR2 YSYEKL. Here the CDR3 DNA reads TGCGCCAGCAGCCAAGATCTTCGGCTTCTAAACTTCTATGGCTACACCTTC. This encodes CASSQDLRLLNFYGYTF.

This clone showed up just a few times. The chain uses TRBV15 and TRBJ2-5, with 15 bases matching TRBD2. Germline trimming cut 0 bases from V and 0 bases from J; bases unmatched to any gene: 8. Per the germline V gene, CDR1 is LNHNV and CDR2 is YYDKDF (reference sequence). The CDR3 runs 20 residues. The CDR3 protein is CATSRDMGLAGGRYQETQYF. The CDR3 nucleotides read TGTGCCACCAGCAGAGACATGGGACTAGCGGGAGGAAGGTACCAAGAGACCCAGTACTTC.

The CDR3 here is CASSQVGQVFSYTF. The CDR3 nucleotides read TGCGCCAGCAGCCAAGTGGGACAGGTTTTTAGCTACACCTTC. The chain joins TRBV4-1 to TRBJ1-2; 8 nucleotides align to TRBD1. The germline V gene has CDR1 MGHRA and CDR2 YSYEKL. The CDR3 runs 14 residues. The V segment lost 1 base and the J segment 9 bases; nucleotides outside the gene matches: 7.

This rearrangement joins TRBV10-2 to TRBJ2-7; D unresolved. The CDR3 has 13 amino acids. The ends were cut back, 3 bases at V and 0 bases at J, with 6 bases in the middle. Germline CDR1 reads WSHSY; CDR2 reads SAAADI. CDR3 DNA: TGCGCCAGCAGTGAATCAGCCTCCTACGAGCAGTACTTC. It translates to CASSESASYEQYF.

The chain employs TRBV10-3 and TRBJ2-5; D is perhaps TRBD1 (6 bases). The CDR3 length is 13 residues. V gave up 2 bases and J gave up 3 bases, with 7 bases separating them. Germline CDR1 ENHRY, CDR2 SYGVKD. CDR3 DNA sequence: TGTGCCATCAGTGAGCGGACAGAAGAGACCCAGTACTTC. Residues: CAISERTEETQYF.

The CDR3 region has the DNA TGTGCCAGCTCTGACGGCACTGAAGCTTTCTTT. Amino acid sequence: CASSDGTEAFF. The chain recombines TRBV18 with TRBJ1-1; D call uncertain. This CDR3 is built from 11 residues. V was trimmed by 6 bases and J by 4 bases, leaving 6 bases between them. CDR1 and CDR2 (germline): KGHSH, LQKENI.

The V call is TRBV2, the J call TRBJ2-2; unclear D gene. Trimming pared 4 bases from V and 4 bases from J, leaving 13 bases between. The length of the CDR3 is 15 residues. In germline, CDR1 is SNHLY, CDR2 FYNNEI. The CDR3 DNA reads TGTGCCAGCAGTGGCGGCGACTGGTCCACCGGGGAGCTGTTTTTT. It encodes CASSGGDWSTGELFF.

The V and J genes are TRBV6-6 and TRBJ1-1, with a tentative D call TRBD1 (5 bases). The CDR3 has 16 residues. Trimming pared 1 base from V and 3 bases from J, leaving 15 bases between. CDR1 is MNHNY, CDR2 SVGAGI, per germline (reference sequence). In DNA, the CDR3 is TGTGCCAGCAGTTACTATGGGGCCCCAAGGGACACTGAAGCTTTCTTT. Translation: CASSYYGAPRDTEAFF.

The chain is built from TRBV19 and TRBJ2-6, with TRBD2 identical over 7 bases. J lost 0 bases, V lost 6 bases, and 8 bases had no gene match. Looked up from germline, CDR1 is LNHDA and CDR2 is SQIVND (reference sequence). The CDR3 has 17 amino acids. CDR3 loop: CASSPGGVGSGANVLTF. CDR3 DNA: TGTGCCAGTAGCCCTGGGGGGGTCGGCTCTGGGGCCAACGTCCTGACTTTC.

The chain links TRBV5-1 to TRBJ2-2; tentative D call: TRBD2 (5 bases). Germline CDR1 is SGHRS and CDR2 is YFSETQ. Trimming removed 7 bases at V and 1 base at J, with 11 bases between. This CDR3 spans 14 amino acids. Here the CDR3 reads CASGPAGNTGELFF. The CDR3 coding sequence is TGCGCCAGCGGGCCGGCGGGGAACACCGGGGAGCTGTTTTTT.

V is TRBV6-5 and J is TRBJ2-7; 10 bases map to TRBD1. This CDR3 has 13 amino acids. CDR1 MNHEY and CDR2 SVGAGI come from the germline V gene. The trim removed 6 bases at V and 6 bases at J, leaving 5 bases unmatched. For the CDR3, the DNA is TGTGCCAGCAGGCAGGGACAGGGGTCCGAGCAGTACTTC. This gives the protein CASRQGQGSEQYF.

The chain uses TRBV7-9 and TRBJ1-1; a possible D gene is TRBD1 (5 bases). Germline loops: CDR1 SEHNR, CDR2 FQNEAQ (reference sequence). This CDR3 comprises 14 residues. V was cut by 6 bases and J by 6 bases, with 17 bases left in between. The CDR3 DNA is TGTGCCAGCAGACAGAGCCCCAGGGACCCTGAAGCTTTCTTT. Translation gives CASRQSPRDPEAFF. The full variable domain, completed using reference TRBV7-9 and TRBJ1-1, is DTGVSQNPRHKITKRGQNVTFRCDPISEHNRLYWYRQTLGQGPEFLTYFQNEAQLEKSRLLSDRFSAERPKGSFSTLEIQRTEQGDSAMYLCASRQSPRDPEAFFGQGTRLTVV.

The gene calls are TRBV27 and TRBJ1-6; 7 bases are a match to TRBD1. The CDR3 covers 16 residues. CDR1 is MNHEY and CDR2 is SMNVEV in the germline V gene (reference sequence). The V gene end was trimmed by 5 bases and the J gene end by 9 bases; junction bases not matched to a gene: 13. This CDR3 is CASSPHSTGLSSPLHF. CDR3 coding DNA: TGTGCCAGCAGTCCCCACTCGACAGGGCTCAGTTCACCCCTCCACTTT.

This rearrangement joins TRBV5-1 to TRBJ1-4; 9 nucleotides line up with TRBD1. V shed 4 bases and J 6 bases; nucleotides not matched to a gene: 4. There are 14 residues in the CDR3. Germline V gene sequence: CDR1 SGHRS, CDR2 YFSETQ. The CDR3 region is CASSTGTGYEKLFF. In nucleotides, the CDR3 is TGCGCCAGCAGCACCGGGACAGGGTATGAAAAACTGTTTTTT. Looking up the rest from reference TRBV5-1 and TRBJ1-4 gives the full variable domain: KAGVTQTPRYLIKTRGQQVTLSCSPISGHRSVSWYQQTPGQGLQFLFEYFSETQRNKGNFPGRFSGRQFSNSRSEMNVSTLELGDSALYLCASSTGTGYEKLFFGSGTQLSVL.

V is TRBV29-1 and J is TRBJ1-2; a weak D match, TRBD1 (6 bases). CDR3 length: 15 amino acids. The germline V and J ends were trimmed by 4 bases and 0 bases, with 15 bases remaining between them. Germline-derived CDR1 and CDR2 are SQVTM and ANQGSEA. The CDR3 DNA reads as TGCAGCGTTGTCCCTTATACAGGGCCTAACTATGGCTACACCTTC. Translated: CSVVPYTGPNYGYTF.

The chain employs TRBV7-8 and TRBJ1-6; D is ambiguous. Germline V gene lookup returns CDR1 SGHVS and CDR2 FQNEAQ. V gave up 8 bases and J gave up 6 bases, with 17 bases separating them. This CDR3 comprises 15 residues. In DNA form, the CDR3 reads TGTGCCAGCCCCCCGCGGAGGACTGTTAATTCACCCCTCCACTTT. Amino acids: CASPPRRTVNSPLHF. Filled out from reference TRBV7-8 and TRBJ1-6, the complete variable domain reads GAGVSQSPRYKVAKRGQDVALRCDPISGHVSLFWYQQALGQGPEFLTYFQNEAQLDKSGLPSDRFFAERPEGSVSTLKIQRTQQEDSAVYLCASPPRRTVNSPLHFGNGTRLTVT.

In this sample, this clone is medium-sized. The V call is TRBV7-9, the J call TRBJ1-5, with D uncertain. Trimming removed 5 bases from V and 3 bases from J, with 5 bases in between. CDR1 is SEHNR, CDR2 FQNEAQ, per germline (reference sequence). This CDR3 spans 12 amino acids. The CDR3 sequence is CASSVNNQPQHF. The CDR3 coding sequence is TGTGCCAGCAGCGTCAACAATCAGCCCCAGCATTTT.

V usage is TRBV7-2 and J usage is TRBJ2-7; 8 bases line up with TRBD2. Unmatched junction bases numbered 7, after V lost 1 base and J lost 2 bases. The CDR3 runs to 16 residues. CDR1 and CDR2 (germline): SGHTA, FQGNSA. The CDR3 DNA is TGTGCCAGCAGCTTAGGAGCAGCGGGGGCTCCCTACGAGCAGTACTTC. Its protein product is CASSLGAAGAPYEQYF.